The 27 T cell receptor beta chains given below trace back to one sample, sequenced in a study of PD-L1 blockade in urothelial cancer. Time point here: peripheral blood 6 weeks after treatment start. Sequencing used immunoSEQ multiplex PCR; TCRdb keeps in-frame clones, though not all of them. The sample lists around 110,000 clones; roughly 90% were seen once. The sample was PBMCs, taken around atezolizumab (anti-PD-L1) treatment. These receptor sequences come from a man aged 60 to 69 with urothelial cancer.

The CDR3 sequence: CASSLAPGLSNQPQHF. CDR3 coding DNA: TGTGCCAGCAGCTTAGCGCCAGGGTTAAGCAATCAGCCCCAGCATTTT. The rearrangement uses TRBV7-2 and TRBJ1-5, with a possible D match to TRBD1 (5 bases). The CDR3 is made up of 16 amino acids. V shed 0 bases and J shed 1 base, with 10 bases lying between them. Germline assignment: CDR1 SGHTA and CDR2 FQGNSA. Full variable domain (remainder filled in from reference TRBV7-2 and TRBJ1-5): GAGVSQSPSNKVTEKGKDVELRCDPISGHTALYWYRQSLGQGLEFLIYFQGNSAPDKSGLPSDRFSAERTGGSVSTLTIQRTQQEDSAVYLCASSLAPGLSNQPQHFGDGTRLSIL.

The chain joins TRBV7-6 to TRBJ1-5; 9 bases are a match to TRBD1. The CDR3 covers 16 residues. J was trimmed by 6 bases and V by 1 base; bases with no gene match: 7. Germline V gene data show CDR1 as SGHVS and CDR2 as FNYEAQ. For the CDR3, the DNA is TGTGCCAGCAGCTTAGGGACAGGGGACGGTGGTCAGCCCCAGCATTTT. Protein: CASSLGTGDGGQPQHF.

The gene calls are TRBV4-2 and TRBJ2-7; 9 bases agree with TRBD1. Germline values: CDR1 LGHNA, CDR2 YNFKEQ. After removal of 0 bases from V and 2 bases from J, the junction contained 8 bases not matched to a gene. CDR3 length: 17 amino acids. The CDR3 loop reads CASSQDGRTGEAYEQYF. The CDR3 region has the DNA TGTGCCAGCAGCCAAGACGGGAGGACAGGGGAGGCCTACGAGCAGTACTTC.

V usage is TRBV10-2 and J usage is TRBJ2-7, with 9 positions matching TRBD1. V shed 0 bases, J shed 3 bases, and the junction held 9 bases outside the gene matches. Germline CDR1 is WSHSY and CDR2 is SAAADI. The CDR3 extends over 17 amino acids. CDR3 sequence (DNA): TGCGCCAGCAGTGAGTCGAGGTTCCGGACAGGGGTCTACGAGCAGTACTTC. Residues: CASSESRFRTGVYEQYF.

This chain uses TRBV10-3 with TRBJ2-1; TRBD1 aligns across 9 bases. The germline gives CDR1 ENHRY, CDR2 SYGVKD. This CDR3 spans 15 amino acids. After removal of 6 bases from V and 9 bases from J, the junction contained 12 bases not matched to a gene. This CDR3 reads CAISAQGALEGEQFF. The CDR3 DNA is TGTGCCATCAGCGCACAGGGGGCCCTTGAGGGTGAGCAGTTCTTC.

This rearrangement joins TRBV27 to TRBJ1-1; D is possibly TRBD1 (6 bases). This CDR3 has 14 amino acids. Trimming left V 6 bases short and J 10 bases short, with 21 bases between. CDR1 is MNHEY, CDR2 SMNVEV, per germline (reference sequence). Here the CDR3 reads CASRTTETGRRAFF. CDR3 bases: TGTGCCAGCAGAACAACTGAAACAGGGCGTCGAGCTTTCTTT.

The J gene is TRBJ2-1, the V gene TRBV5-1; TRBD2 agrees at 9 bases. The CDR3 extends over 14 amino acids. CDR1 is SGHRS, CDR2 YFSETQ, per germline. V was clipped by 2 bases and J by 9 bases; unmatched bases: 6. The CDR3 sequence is CASSFRAGGSEQFF. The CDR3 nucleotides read TGCGCCAGCAGCTTCAGGGCGGGGGGGAGTGAGCAGTTCTTC. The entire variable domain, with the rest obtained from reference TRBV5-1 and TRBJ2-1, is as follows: KAGVTQTPRYLIKTRGQQVTLSCSPISGHRSVSWYQQTPGQGLQFLFEYFSETQRNKGNFPGRFSGRQFSNSRSEMNVSTLELGDSALYLCASSFRAGGSEQFFGPGTRLTVL.

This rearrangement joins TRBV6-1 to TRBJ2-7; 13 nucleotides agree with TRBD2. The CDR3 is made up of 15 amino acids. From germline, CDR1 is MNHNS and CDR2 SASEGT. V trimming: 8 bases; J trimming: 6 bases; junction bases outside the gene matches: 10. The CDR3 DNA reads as TGTGCCAGCCGTACTAGCGGGAGGGCCGAGAGCGAGCAGTACTTC. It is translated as CASRTSGRAESEQYF.

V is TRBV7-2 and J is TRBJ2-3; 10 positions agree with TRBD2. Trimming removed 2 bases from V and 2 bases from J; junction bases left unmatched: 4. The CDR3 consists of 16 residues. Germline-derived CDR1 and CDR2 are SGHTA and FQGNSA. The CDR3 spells CASSLLAGGITDTQYF. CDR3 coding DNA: TGTGCCAGCAGCTTATTAGCGGGGGGAATCACAGATACGCAGTATTTT.

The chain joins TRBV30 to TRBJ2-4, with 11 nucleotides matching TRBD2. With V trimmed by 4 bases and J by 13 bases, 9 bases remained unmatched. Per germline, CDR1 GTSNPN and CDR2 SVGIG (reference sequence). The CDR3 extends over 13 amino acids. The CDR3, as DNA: TGTGCCTGGACCGCGGGACTAGCGGACAGACAGTACTTC. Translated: CAWTAGLADRQYF.

CDR3 sequence: CASSQAGFGTEAFF. CDR3 sequence (DNA): TGTGCCAGCAGCCAAGCAGGGTTTGGCACTGAAGCTTTCTTT. The rearrangement links TRBV4-2 to TRBJ1-1; maybe TRBD1 (5 bases). Germline V gene sequence: CDR1 LGHNA, CDR2 YNFKEQ. The V and J ends lost 1 base and 4 bases respectively, with 10 bases between them. The CDR3 runs 14 residues.

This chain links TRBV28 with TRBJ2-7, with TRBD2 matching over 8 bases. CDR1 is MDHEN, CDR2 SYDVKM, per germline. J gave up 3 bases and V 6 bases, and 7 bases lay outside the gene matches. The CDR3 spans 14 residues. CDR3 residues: CASRPAGAGYEQYF. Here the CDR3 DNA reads TGTGCCAGCAGGCCAGCGGGAGCGGGCTACGAGCAGTACTTC. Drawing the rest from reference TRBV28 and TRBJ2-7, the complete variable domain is DVKVTQSSRYLVKRTGEKVFLECVQDMDHENMFWYRQDPGLGLRLIYFSYDVKMKEKGDIPEGYSVSREKKERFSLILESASTNQTSMYLCASRPAGAGYEQYFGPGTRLTVT.

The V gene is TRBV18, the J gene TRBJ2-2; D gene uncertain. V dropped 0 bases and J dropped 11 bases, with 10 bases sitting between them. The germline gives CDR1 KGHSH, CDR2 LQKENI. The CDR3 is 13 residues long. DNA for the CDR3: TGTGCCAGCTCACCACCGGCCTCCCGCGAGCTGTTTTTT. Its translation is CASSPPASRELFF.

The CDR3 sequence is CASSLSTPMNTEAFF. CDR3 nucleotide sequence: TGCGCCAGCAGCTTGAGTACACCGATGAACACTGAAGCTTTCTTT. V and J are TRBV5-1 and TRBJ1-1; unclear D gene. V lost 1 base and J 0 bases, leaving 10 bases between the germline ends. This CDR3 is built from 15 residues. Germline assignment: CDR1 SGHRS and CDR2 YFSETQ. Full variable domain (outside the CDR3, taken from reference TRBV5-1 and TRBJ1-1): KAGVTQTPRYLIKTRGQQVTLSCSPISGHRSVSWYQQTPGQGLQFLFEYFSETQRNKGNFPGRFSGRQFSNSRSEMNVSTLELGDSALYLCASSLSTPMNTEAFFGQGTRLTVV.

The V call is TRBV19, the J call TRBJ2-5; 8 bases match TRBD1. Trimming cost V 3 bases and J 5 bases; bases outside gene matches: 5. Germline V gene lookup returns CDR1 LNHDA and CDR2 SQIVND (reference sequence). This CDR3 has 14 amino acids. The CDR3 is CASSILHRGETQYF. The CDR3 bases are TGTGCCAGTAGTATTTTGCACAGGGGGGAGACCCAGTACTTC.

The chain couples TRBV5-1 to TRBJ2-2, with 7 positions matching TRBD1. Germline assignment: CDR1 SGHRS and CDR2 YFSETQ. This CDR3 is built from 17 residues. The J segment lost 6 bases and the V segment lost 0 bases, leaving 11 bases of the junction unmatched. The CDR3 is CASSLEGQRRVAGELFF. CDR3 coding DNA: TGCGCCAGCAGCTTGGAGGGACAGAGAAGGGTCGCCGGGGAGCTGTTTTTT.

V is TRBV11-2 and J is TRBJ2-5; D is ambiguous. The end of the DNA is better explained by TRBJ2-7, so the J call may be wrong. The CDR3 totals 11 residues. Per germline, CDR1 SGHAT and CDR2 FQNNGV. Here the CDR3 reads CASSLLYEQYF. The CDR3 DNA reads TGTGCCAGCAGCCTACTATACGAGCAGTACTTC.

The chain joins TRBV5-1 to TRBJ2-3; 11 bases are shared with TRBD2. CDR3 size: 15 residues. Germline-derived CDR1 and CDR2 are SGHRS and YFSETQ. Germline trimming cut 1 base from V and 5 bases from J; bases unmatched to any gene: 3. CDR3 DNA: TGCGCCAGCAGCTTGCGGCTAGCGGGGGGAGATACGCAGTATTTT. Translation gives CASSLRLAGGDTQYF. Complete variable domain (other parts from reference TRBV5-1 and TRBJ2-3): KAGVTQTPRYLIKTRGQQVTLSCSPISGHRSVSWYQQTPGQGLQFLFEYFSETQRNKGNFPGRFSGRQFSNSRSEMNVSTLELGDSALYLCASSLRLAGGDTQYFGPGTRLTVL.

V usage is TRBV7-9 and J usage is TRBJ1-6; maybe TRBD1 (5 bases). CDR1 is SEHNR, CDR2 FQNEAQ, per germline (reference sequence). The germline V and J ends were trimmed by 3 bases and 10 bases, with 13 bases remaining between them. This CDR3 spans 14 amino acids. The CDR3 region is CASSFGGVRSPLHF. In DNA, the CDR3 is TGTGCCAGCAGCTTCGGGGGAGTACGGTCACCCCTCCACTTT.

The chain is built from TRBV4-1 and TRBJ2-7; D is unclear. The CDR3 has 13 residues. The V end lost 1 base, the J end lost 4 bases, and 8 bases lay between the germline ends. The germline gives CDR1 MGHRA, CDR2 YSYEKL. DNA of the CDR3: TGCGCCAGCAGCCAAGTGGCACAGTACGAGCAGTACTTC. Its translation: CASSQVAQYEQYF.

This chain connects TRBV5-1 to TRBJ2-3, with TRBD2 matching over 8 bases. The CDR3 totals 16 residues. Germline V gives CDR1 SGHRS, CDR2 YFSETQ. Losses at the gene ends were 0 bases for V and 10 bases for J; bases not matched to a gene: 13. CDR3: CASSLAGGGSGRAQYF. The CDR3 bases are TGCGCCAGCAGCTTGGCCGGGGGGGGTTCCGGCCGCGCGCAGTATTTT.

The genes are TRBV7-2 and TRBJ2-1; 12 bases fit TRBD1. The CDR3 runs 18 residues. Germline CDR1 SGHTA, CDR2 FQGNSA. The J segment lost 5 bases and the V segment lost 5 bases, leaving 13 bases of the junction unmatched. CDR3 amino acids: CASSLQGGTGGFHNEQFF. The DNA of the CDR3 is TGTGCCAGCAGCCTTCAGGGCGGGACAGGGGGCTTCCACAATGAGCAGTTCTTC.

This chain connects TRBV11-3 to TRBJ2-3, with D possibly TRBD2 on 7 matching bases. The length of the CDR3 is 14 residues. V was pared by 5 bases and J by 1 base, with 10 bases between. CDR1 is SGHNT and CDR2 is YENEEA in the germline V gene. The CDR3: CASSRGARTDTQYF. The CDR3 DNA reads TGTGCCAGCAGCCGGGGGGCACGCACAGATACGCAGTATTTT.

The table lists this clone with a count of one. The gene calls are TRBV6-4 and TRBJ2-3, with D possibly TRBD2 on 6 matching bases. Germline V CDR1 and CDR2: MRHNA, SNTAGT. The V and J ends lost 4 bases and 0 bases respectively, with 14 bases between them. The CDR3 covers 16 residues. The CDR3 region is CASSAQGLSSTDTQYF. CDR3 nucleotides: TGTGCCAGCAGTGCCCAAGGACTATCTAGCACAGATACGCAGTATTTT.

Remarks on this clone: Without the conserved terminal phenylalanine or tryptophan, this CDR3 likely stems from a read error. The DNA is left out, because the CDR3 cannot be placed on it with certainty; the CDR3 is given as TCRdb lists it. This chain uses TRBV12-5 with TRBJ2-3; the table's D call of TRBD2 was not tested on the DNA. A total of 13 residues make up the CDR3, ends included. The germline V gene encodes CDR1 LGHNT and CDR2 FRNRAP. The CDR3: CASATRTTDLLVP.

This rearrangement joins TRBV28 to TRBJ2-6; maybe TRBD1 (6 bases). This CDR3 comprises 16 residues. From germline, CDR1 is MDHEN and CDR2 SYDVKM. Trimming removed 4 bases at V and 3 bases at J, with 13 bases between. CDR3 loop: CASSSTGSDGANVLTF. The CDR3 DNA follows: TGTGCCAGCAGTTCCACAGGGAGTGATGGGGCCAACGTCCTGACTTTC.

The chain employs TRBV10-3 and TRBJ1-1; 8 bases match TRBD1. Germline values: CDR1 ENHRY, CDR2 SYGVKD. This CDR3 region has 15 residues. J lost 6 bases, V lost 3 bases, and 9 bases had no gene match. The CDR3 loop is CAISDRTGMNPEAFF. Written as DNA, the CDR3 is TGTGCCATCAGTGACAGGACAGGGATGAATCCTGAAGCTTTCTTT.